This TCR beta chain was captured by sequencing in a study of CD8 T cells in ankylosing spondylitis. TCRdb reprocessed the 5' RACE reads via MiXCR and lists one record per CDR3 protein. The sample has 450,000 to 550,000 distinct CDR3 sequences, approximately 5% seen once. This CDR3 has 11 amino acids. After removal of 11 bases from V and 5 bases from J, the junction contained 4 bases not matched to a gene. Germline values: CDR1 ENHRY, CDR2 SYGVKD. Study findings and constraints: What seemed typical of ankylosing spondylitis blood was a TCR beta motif built from about 8 highly homologous variants. Significant enrichment of disease-linked clones was reportedly seen in matched ankylosing spondylitis synovial fluid.

This clonotype was counted many times. Its matching antigen is unknown. This TCR was recovered from a male donor with ankylosing spondylitis. The chain employs TRBV10-3 and TRBJ2-7; 9 positions match TRBD1. What was sequenced was blood, either unsorted or a sorted T cell fraction (not recorded which). The CDR3 loop is CAAGQGHEQYF. The CDR3 DNA reads TGTGCCGCCGGACAGGGGCACGAGCAGTACTTC.